These 13 T cell receptor beta chains were all obtained from the same sample, sequenced in a study of blood T cell repertoires in COVID-19. Sequencing was performed with immunoSEQ multiplex PCR; in TCRdb, only in-frame clones are kept and a portion is missing. The sample has under 70,000 clones, around 87% seen once. Sequencing used peripheral blood. Receptors originate from a woman between 18 and 29 years old with acute or convalescent COVID-19.

This clone was seen only a few times. This chain connects TRBV5-1 to TRBJ1-1; TRBD1 matches at 9 bases. The J segment lost 3 bases and the V segment lost 1 base, leaving 10 bases of the junction unmatched. The germline V gene has CDR1 SGHRS and CDR2 YFSETQ. The CDR3 sequence is 17 residues long. The CDR3: CASSLNRGPPLDTEAFF. The CDR3 nucleotides read TGCGCCAGCAGCTTGAACAGGGGGCCGCCCCTGGACACTGAAGCTTTCTTT.

The genes are TRBV3-1 (or the pseudogene TRBV3-2) and TRBJ2-5; D might be TRBD1 (6 bases). This CDR3 comprises 12 residues. Per germline, CDR1 LGHDT and CDR2 YNNKEL (reference sequence). Trimming shortened V by 6 bases and J by 4 bases, and 9 bases separated the two germline ends. CDR3 nucleotide sequence: TGTGCCAGCAGACGAGGGGGAGAGACCCAGTACTTC. It translates to CASRRGGETQYF.

This clone appeared once. The CDR3 DNA follows: TGCGCCAGCAGCCCGGGACAGGGGGCCTACGAGCAGTACTTC. Amino acid sequence: CASSPGQGAYEQYF. The chain is built from TRBV5-1 and TRBJ2-7, with TRBD1 identical over 11 bases. J was trimmed by 2 bases and V by 4 bases; bases with no gene match: 2. This CDR3 has 14 residues. Germline values: CDR1 SGHRS, CDR2 YFSETQ.

This clone was detected once. V and J are TRBV19 and TRBJ2-2; D is perhaps TRBD1 (6 bases). The CDR3 spans 18 residues. Germline lookup yields CDR1 LNHDA and CDR2 SQIVND (reference sequence). Trimming stripped 6 bases from V and 9 bases from J, with 29 bases between. The chain's CDR3 is CASSRSIRPGTPDRELFF. The CDR3 nucleotides read TGTGCCAGTAGCCGGAGTATCCGACCAGGGACACCCGACAGGGAGCTGTTTTTT.

The J gene is TRBJ2-2, the V gene TRBV29-1, with 7 bases aligning to TRBD2. Germline-derived CDR1 and CDR2 are SQVTM and ANQGSEA. The CDR3 extends over 14 amino acids. Trimming removed 5 bases from V and 4 bases from J; junction bases left unmatched: 7. The CDR3 nucleotides read TGCAGCGTTTCCGGACTAGACGGCACCGGGGAGCTGTTTTTT. Its translation is CSVSGLDGTGELFF.

The CDR3 sequence is CATSGSRVLNYGYTF. CDR3 sequence (DNA): TGTGCCACCAGTGGAAGCAGGGTATTGAACTATGGCTACACCTTC. The chain joins TRBV24-1 to TRBJ1-2; D may be TRBD1 (5 bases). V lost 5 bases and J lost 2, with 14 bases in between. Looked up from germline, CDR1 is KGHDR and CDR2 is SFDVKD. The CDR3 loop spans 15 amino acids.

V and J are TRBV6-2 or TRBV6-3 and TRBJ2-7, with TRBD2 matching over 12 bases. Germline V gives CDR1 MNHEY, CDR2 SVGEGT. This CDR3 is built from 17 residues. With 2 bases clipped from V and 2 bases from J, the junction kept 7 bases outside the gene matches. The chain's CDR3 is CASSYVLAGGPAYEQYF. As DNA, the CDR3 is TGTGCCAGCAGTTACGTCCTAGCGGGAGGGCCAGCCTACGAGCAGTACTTC.

The chain uses TRBV6-2 or TRBV6-3 and TRBJ1-2; D is perhaps TRBD1 (6 bases). Deletions cut 6 bases from V and 3 bases from J, with 11 bases between. CDR1 and CDR2 from the germline V gene are MNHEY and SVGEGT. This CDR3 has 13 amino acids. This CDR3 is CASSQDSYYGYTF. CDR3 in DNA: TGTGCCAGCAGCCAGGACAGTTACTATGGCTACACCTTC.

A single count supports this clone. The chain employs TRBV2 and TRBJ2-1, with D possibly being TRBD2 (6 bases). The V end lost 8 bases, the J end lost 1 base, and 12 bases lay between the germline ends. Germline CDR1 is SNHLY and CDR2 is FYNNEI. This CDR3 is built from 14 residues. Here the CDR3 reads CASRLALSYNEQFF. In DNA form, the CDR3 reads TGTGCCAGCCGGCTAGCGCTTTCCTACAATGAGCAGTTCTTC.

The genes are TRBV28 and TRBJ2-3; weak D call: TRBD1 (6 bases). CDR1 and CDR2 (germline): MDHEN, SYDVKM. Trimming pared 5 bases from V and 6 bases from J, leaving 12 bases between. The CDR3 sequence is 13 residues long. The CDR3 loop reads CASSTQGLDTQYF. The CDR3 DNA sequence: TGTGCCAGCAGTACACAGGGTTTGGATACGCAGTATTTT.

This clone was recorded once. This chain joins TRBV12-3 or TRBV12-4 and TRBJ1-1, with D unclear. This CDR3 region has 12 residues. Trimming removed 6 bases at V and 1 base at J, with 6 bases between. Here the CDR3 reads CASRRQNTEAFF. CDR3 nucleotide sequence: TGTGCCAGCAGGCGACAGAACACTGAAGCTTTCTTT.

This clone was detected once. This chain uses TRBV4-3 with TRBJ1-4, with a weak D call TRBD1 (6 bases). Germline V CDR1 and CDR2: LGHNA, YSLEER. With 0 bases removed from V and 3 bases from J, the gap between germline ends came to 11 bases. This CDR3 is 16 amino acids long. The CDR3 bases are TGCGCCAGCAGCCAAGAATACAGGGCTGCTAATGAAAAACTGTTTTTT. Protein sequence: CASSQEYRAANEKLFF.

This chain links TRBV5-5 with TRBJ1-1, with D possibly matching TRBD1 (5 bases). CDR1 SGHKS and CDR2 YYEKEE come from the germline V gene (reference sequence). V was clipped by 0 bases and J by 4 bases, with 13 bases between them. This CDR3 has 15 amino acids. CDR3 DNA sequence: TGTGCCAGCAGCTTGGCGAGGTCAGGGCTCACTGAAGCTTTCTTT. As protein: CASSLARSGLTEAFF.